The 25 T cell receptor beta chains reported below all come from one sample, sequenced in a study of graft-versus-host responses after intestinal transplantation. Generated by immunoSEQ multiplex PCR, the TCRdb table keeps only in-frame clones and is missing some. The sample comprises 50,000 or so clones, around 93% of which are singletons, and 5.5% to 6% rests with the top ten. The material sequenced was PBMCs, taken about 800 days after a first intestinal transplant, on the day of a second. These receptors were collected from a human patient who received an intestinal transplant, so some T cells may come from the graft donor.

The chain combines TRBV11-2 with TRBJ2-3; TRBD1 is a possible D gene (6 bases). This CDR3 spans 15 amino acids. Trimming removed 4 bases at V and 3 bases at J, with 14 bases between. Germline values: CDR1 SGHAT, CDR2 FQNNGV. CDR3 amino acids: CASSSPGVETDTQYF. CDR3 DNA sequence: TGTGCCAGCAGCTCCCCAGGGGTGGAAACAGATACGCAGTATTTT.

The V and J genes are TRBV6-5 and TRBJ1-1; weak D call: TRBD1 (5 bases). Trimming removed 6 bases from V and 1 base from J, with 15 bases in between. Germline CDR1 is MNHEY and CDR2 is SVGAGI. The CDR3 extends over 15 amino acids. In DNA form, the CDR3 reads TGTGCCAGCAGGGTACAGGCCTCCCAGAACACTGAAGCTTTCTTT. This translates into CASRVQASQNTEAFF.

The chain recombines TRBV6-5 with TRBJ1-5, with D possibly matching TRBD1 (5 bases). The CDR3 extends over 13 amino acids. The germline V and J ends were trimmed by 6 bases and 7 bases, with 13 bases remaining between them. From germline, CDR1 is MNHEY and CDR2 SVGAGI. Here the CDR3 DNA reads TGTGCCAGCAGCCCCCCGGGGGGGCAGCCCCAGCATTTT. Protein sequence: CASSPPGGQPQHF.

The chain carries TRBV7-6 and TRBJ2-1; D is ambiguous. The germline V gene encodes CDR1 SGHVS and CDR2 FNYEAQ. The V end lost 0 bases, the J end lost 8 bases, and 2 bases lay between the germline ends. The CDR3 is made up of 11 amino acids. The CDR3 loop is CASSLADEQFF. In nucleotides, the CDR3 is TGTGCCAGCAGCTTAGCCGATGAGCAGTTCTTC. Drawing the rest from reference TRBV7-6 and TRBJ2-1, the complete variable domain is GAGVSQSPRYKVTKRGQDVALRCDPISGHVSLYWYRQALGQGPEFLTYFNYEAQQDKSGLPNDRFSAERPEGSISTLTIQRTEQRDSAMYRCASSLADEQFFGPGTRLTVL.

This rearrangement joins TRBV29-1 to TRBJ2-7; 7 positions agree with TRBD1. The CDR3 length is 14 residues. The V segment lost 0 bases and the J segment 3 bases; nucleotides outside the gene matches: 5. The V gene's germline CDR1 is SQVTM and CDR2 ANQGSEA. The CDR3 sequence is CSVEDRNRGYEQYF. For the CDR3, the DNA is TGCAGCGTTGAAGATAGGAACAGGGGCTACGAGCAGTACTTC.

The CDR3 is CASSPRGTEAFF. The CDR3 nucleotides are TGTGCCAGCAGCCCCCGGGGGACTGAAGCTTTCTTT. This rearrangement joins TRBV7-9 to TRBJ1-1; D is possibly TRBD1 (5 bases). The CDR3 is 12 residues long. Per germline, CDR1 SEHNR and CDR2 FQNEAQ (reference sequence). Trimming took off 5 bases at V and 5 bases at J, with 9 bases between the two ends.

This clone was recorded once. This rearrangement joins TRBV9 to TRBJ2-3, with D tentatively TRBD2 (6 bases). The germline CDR1 and CDR2 sequences are SGDLS and YYNGEE. V was cut by 8 bases and J by 2 bases, with 15 bases left in between. This CDR3 contains 14 residues. CDR3 residues: CASRSGTHTDTQYF. The CDR3, as DNA: TGTGCCAGTAGATCCGGGACTCACACAGATACGCAGTATTTT.

This chain joins TRBV4-1 and TRBJ1-3, with a possible D match to TRBD1 (5 bases). This CDR3 contains 16 residues. Germline V gives CDR1 MGHRA, CDR2 YSYEKL. The germline V and J ends were trimmed by 2 bases and 0 bases, with 11 bases remaining between them. The CDR3 is CASSQTHRLSGNTIYF. The CDR3 DNA reads as TGCGCCAGCAGCCAAACACACAGGCTCTCTGGAAACACCATATATTTT.

The chain carries TRBV18 and TRBJ2-7; 13 bases match TRBD2. CDR1 KGHSH and CDR2 LQKENI come from the germline V gene. The CDR3 has 16 amino acids. V lost 3 bases, J lost 4 bases, and 6 bases stayed unmatched. In nucleotides, the CDR3 is TGTGCCAGCTCACCGCCGGGGACTAGCGGGACGTACGAGCAGTACTTC. Residues: CASSPPGTSGTYEQYF.

This clone occurred once. The chain is built from TRBV9 and TRBJ1-1; unclear D gene. This CDR3 is 14 amino acids long. Germline loops: CDR1 SGDLS, CDR2 YYNGEE. V gave up 0 bases and J gave up 5 bases, with 11 bases separating them. CDR3 loop: CASSVESRLTEAFF. The DNA of the CDR3 is TGTGCCAGCAGCGTAGAATCCCGGCTGACTGAAGCTTTCTTT.

This clone was recorded only once. V is TRBV14 and J is TRBJ2-1; TRBD2 matches at 9 bases. The length of the CDR3 is 17 residues. CDR1 is SGHDN, CDR2 FVKESK, per germline. Losses at the gene ends were 4 bases for V and 4 bases for J; bases not matched to a gene: 11. The CDR3 loop is CASSPRGPSGNYNEQFF. The CDR3, as DNA: TGTGCCAGCAGCCCCCGAGGCCCTAGCGGGAATTACAATGAGCAGTTCTTC.

The CDR3 DNA is TGTGCCAGCAGCCTAAGAGGGGCCGGGGAGCTGTTTTTT. Its translation: CASSLRGAGELFF. V is TRBV5-8 and J is TRBJ2-2, with D possibly being TRBD1 or TRBD2 (5 bases each). The CDR3 spans 13 residues. In germline, CDR1 is SGHTS, CDR2 YDEGEE. V gave up 4 bases and J gave up 6 bases, with 10 bases separating them.

The chain couples TRBV30 to TRBJ1-1; TRBD1 might be the D (5 bases). Trimming stripped 0 bases from V and 4 bases from J, with 9 bases between. Per the germline V gene, CDR1 is GTSNPN and CDR2 is SVGIG (reference sequence). CDR3 length equals 13 residues. The CDR3 spells CAWSVTGGTEAFF. The CDR3 DNA follows: TGTGCCTGGAGTGTTACGGGGGGCACTGAAGCTTTCTTT.

The chain carries TRBV9 and TRBJ2-3; 8 positions agree with TRBD2. V shed 3 bases, J shed 0 bases, and the junction held 6 bases outside the gene matches. Germline CDR1 and CDR2: SGDLS and YYNGEE. The CDR3 runs to 16 residues. CDR3 nucleotides: TGTGCCAGCAGCGCGGGGACTAGAGTTAGCACAGATACGCAGTATTTT. It encodes CASSAGTRVSTDTQYF.

The chain links TRBV27 to TRBJ2-2, with 7 bases that match TRBD2. This CDR3 has 16 residues. Looked up from germline, CDR1 is MNHEY and CDR2 is SMNVEV (reference sequence). The ends lost 5 bases at V and 2 bases at J; junction bases unmatched: 8. The CDR3 DNA reads TGTGCCAGCAGTCCAACCGGGACTATAAACACCGGGGAGCTGTTTTTT. It codes for CASSPTGTINTGELFF.

The CDR3 DNA follows: TGTGCCAGCAGCGTAGTTGGCGGGAGAGGAGGAAATGAGCAGTTCTTC. This translates into CASSVVGGRGGNEQFF. The rearrangement joins TRBV9 to TRBJ2-1; 7 nucleotides align to TRBD2. From germline, CDR1 is SGDLS and CDR2 YYNGEE. V lost 0 bases, J lost 7 bases, and 10 bases stayed unmatched. The CDR3 runs 16 residues.

This chain joins TRBV19 and TRBJ1-2; TRBD1 might be the D (5 bases). V dropped 5 bases and J dropped 6 bases, with 19 bases sitting between them. Germline CDR1 is LNHDA and CDR2 is SQIVND (reference sequence). The CDR3 spans 15 residues. The CDR3 nucleotides are TGTGCCAGTAGTTGGGAAGGACATCCCCGGGATGGCTACACCTTC. Amino acids: CASSWEGHPRDGYTF. Variable domain in full (rest from reference TRBV19 and TRBJ1-2): DGGITQSPKYLFRKEGQNVTLSCEQNLNHDAMYWYRQDPGQGLRLIYYSQIVNDFQKGDIAEGYSVSREKKESFPLTVTSAQKNPTAFYLCASSWEGHPRDGYTFGSGTRLTVV.

The J gene is TRBJ1-4, the V gene TRBV19; D not certain. Trimming took 9 bases from V and 5 from J, leaving 10 bases between them. This CDR3 spans 12 amino acids. Germline-derived CDR1 and CDR2 are LNHDA and SQIVND (reference sequence). This CDR3 reads CASRWGNEKLFF. CDR3 DNA: TGTGCCAGCCGGTGGGGAAATGAAAAACTGTTTTTT.

V and J are TRBV5-8 and TRBJ1-2; D gene uncertain. The germline V gene has CDR1 SGHTS and CDR2 YDEGEE. The CDR3 covers 15 residues. The V end was cut by 4 bases, the J end by 2 bases, with 15 bases between. CDR3 in DNA: TGTGCCAGCAGCCTTAACGGGCGAGGCAACTATGGCTACACCTTC. Translation gives CASSLNGRGNYGYTF.

The V call is TRBV4-2, the J call TRBJ2-5; no clear D gene. The V gene lost 3 bases and the J gene lost 4 bases, with 12 bases spanning the gap. The CDR3 has 14 residues. Germline lookup yields CDR1 LGHNA and CDR2 YNFKEQ. The DNA of the CDR3 is TGTGCCAGCAGCCAGTGGACGACAACAGAGACCCAGTACTTC. It translates to CASSQWTTTETQYF.

This clone was recorded only once. The chain combines TRBV5-1 with TRBJ2-7, with D possibly being TRBD1 or TRBD2 (5 bases each). V lost 1 base, J lost 0 bases, and 14 bases lay in between. Germline-derived CDR1 and CDR2 are SGHRS and YFSETQ. CDR3 length equals 16 residues. In DNA, the CDR3 is TGCGCCAGCAGCTTGAAACTTGGGACGGTCTCCTACGAGCAGTACTTC. It yields the protein CASSLKLGTVSYEQYF.

This clone was counted a few times. The V gene is TRBV14, the J gene TRBJ2-2; D possibly matches TRBD1 or TRBD2 (5 bases each). Germline CDR1 and CDR2: SGHDN and FVKESK. V was pared by 4 bases and J by 4 bases, with 16 bases between. The CDR3 is 16 amino acids. The chain's CDR3 is CASSPLDPRGTGELFF. The CDR3 DNA follows: TGTGCCAGCAGCCCCCTCGACCCGAGGGGCACCGGGGAGCTGTTTTTT.

The genes are TRBV4-2 and TRBJ2-7; possibly TRBD2 for D (5 bases). The ends were cut back, 2 bases at V and 5 bases at J, with 16 bases in the middle. Germline CDR1 reads LGHNA; CDR2 reads YNFKEQ. The CDR3 extends over 15 amino acids. The CDR3 sequence: CASSQTTGILDEQYF. The CDR3 coding sequence is TGTGCCAGCAGCCAAACGACGGGGATTCTCGACGAGCAGTACTTC.

Only a few counts were recorded for this clone. This chain links TRBV19 with TRBJ2-2; 8 positions match TRBD1. Germline V lookup: CDR1 LNHDA, CDR2 SQIVND (reference sequence). Unmatched junction bases numbered 13, after V lost 3 bases and J lost 4 bases. This CDR3 has 18 residues. Here the CDR3 reads CASSIRLPGQAGTGELFF. The DNA for the CDR3 is TGTGCCAGTAGTATTCGTCTGCCGGGACAGGCGGGCACCGGGGAGCTGTTTTTT.

The rearrangement joins TRBV27 to TRBJ2-3, with 11 bases fitting TRBD2. The CDR3 has 16 amino acids. The J segment lost 2 bases and the V segment lost 6 bases, leaving 7 bases of the junction unmatched. Per germline, CDR1 MNHEY and CDR2 SMNVEV (reference sequence). The CDR3 DNA follows: TGTGCCAGCAGCCGAGGGACTAGCGGATACACAGATACGCAGTATTTT. Translation: CASSRGTSGYTDTQYF.